What follows are 29 T cell receptor beta chains derived from one specimen sequenced in a study of CD8 T cells in ankylosing spondylitis. One entry per CDR3 protein, called by TCRdb with MiXCR from the 5' RACE reads. The sample comprises some 140,000 distinct CDR3 sequences, about 6.7% of which are singletons, and 9.5% to 15% rests with the top ten. Sequenced sample: blood, either unsorted or a sorted T cell fraction (not recorded which). The receptors were sampled from a female donor with ankylosing spondylitis or in good health (not recorded which).

J is TRBJ1-4 and V is TRBV6-5, with D possibly TRBD1 on 5 matching bases. The CDR3 length is 15 residues. V was cut by 1 base and J by 5 bases, with 11 bases left in between. Per the germline V gene, CDR1 is MNHEY and CDR2 is SVGAGI. CDR3 coding DNA: TGTGCCAGCAGTTACTTCGGGGAGGGGAATGAAAAACTGTTTTTT. Translation: CASSYFGEGNEKLFF.

This clonotype was seen ten or more times. The chain carries TRBV20-1 and TRBJ1-5; 11 bases align to TRBD1. This CDR3 spans 16 amino acids. Germline V gives CDR1 DFQATT, CDR2 SNEGSKA (reference sequence). The J segment lost 6 bases and the V segment lost 1 base, leaving 8 bases of the junction unmatched. Here the CDR3 reads CSARGTGQGVLQPQHF. Written as DNA, the CDR3 is TGCAGTGCTAGAGGAACGGGACAGGGGGTTCTTCAGCCCCAGCATTTT.

This clonotype showed up many times. The V gene is TRBV10-3, the J gene TRBJ2-3; D unclear. V lost 3 bases and J 3 bases, leaving 4 bases between the germline ends. This CDR3 is built from 12 residues. CDR1 is ENHRY and CDR2 is SYGVKD in the germline V gene. The CDR3 region has the DNA TGTGCCATCAGTGAATCTACAGATACGCAGTATTTT. Translated, it gives CAISESTDTQYF.

This clonotype appeared many times. This chain uses TRBV27 with TRBJ2-5, with a weak D call TRBD2 (5 bases). The CDR3 extends over 15 amino acids. Trimming removed 5 bases from V and 4 bases from J, with 17 bases in between. Germline V gene data show CDR1 as MNHEY and CDR2 as SMNVEV (reference sequence). The CDR3 reads CASSPFLGRAETQYF. CDR3 DNA: TGTGCCAGCAGTCCGTTCCTGGGGAGAGCAGAGACCCAGTACTTC.

J is TRBJ2-1 and V is TRBV19; TRBD2 agrees at 12 bases. Unmatched junction bases numbered 13, after V lost 10 bases and J lost 9 bases. This CDR3 comprises 15 residues. The V gene's germline CDR1 is LNHDA and CDR2 SQIVND (reference sequence). CDR3 loop: CATSLLAGGPGEQFF. The CDR3 DNA sequence: TGTGCCACATCGCTTCTAGCGGGGGGGCCGGGTGAGCAGTTCTTC.

The table lists this clonotype with many counts. V is TRBV20-1 and J is TRBJ2-7; TRBD1 matches at 7 bases. In germline, CDR1 is DFQATT, CDR2 SNEGSKA (reference sequence). With 5 bases clipped from V and 5 bases from J, the junction kept 6 bases outside the gene matches. There are 12 residues in the CDR3. The CDR3 DNA reads TGCAGTGCTCCGACAGGGTTCAACGAGCAGTACTTC. As protein: CSAPTGFNEQYF.

This clonotype was seen ten or more times. The rearrangement joins TRBV14 to TRBJ2-7, with 7 bases identical to TRBD1. This CDR3 contains 14 residues. The V and J ends lost 2 bases and 8 bases, in that order; junction bases with no gene match: 9. The V gene's germline CDR1 is SGHDN and CDR2 FVKESK. CDR3 in amino acids: CASSQHGTAYKQYF. CDR3 bases: TGTGCCAGCAGCCAACACGGGACAGCTTATAAGCAGTACTTC.

This clonotype was counted many times. The V call is TRBV12-3 or TRBV12-4, the J call TRBJ1-2; 7 bases agree with TRBD1. The CDR3 is 15 amino acids. The J segment lost 3 bases and the V segment lost 5 bases, leaving 9 bases of the junction unmatched. The chain's CDR3 is CASSTNRGDYYGYTF. CDR3 in DNA: TGTGCCAGCAGTACAAACAGGGGCGACTACTATGGCTACACCTTC.

This clonotype came up many times. The chain joins TRBV6-1 to TRBJ1-5; 7 nucleotides align to TRBD1. This CDR3 has 18 amino acids. V was clipped by 3 bases and J by 4 bases; unmatched bases: 15. Germline loops: CDR1 MNHNS, CDR2 SASEGT. CDR3 nucleotide sequence: TGTGCCAGCAGTGATCCCCCTCGAAGGGACAGACTTAATCAGCCCCAGCATTTT. It specifies CASSDPPRRDRLNQPQHF.

This clonotype occurred many times. V is TRBV9 and J is TRBJ1-6; the D is unclear. Per the germline V gene, CDR1 is SGDLS and CDR2 is YYNGEE. The CDR3 consists of 14 residues. The ends were cut back, 4 bases at V and 7 bases at J, with 12 bases in the middle. Here the CDR3 reads CASSPLAENSPLHF. The CDR3 DNA follows: TGTGCCAGCAGCCCCCTGGCGGAAAATTCACCCCTCCACTTT.

This clonotype came up many times. The chain carries TRBV5-1 and TRBJ2-1; TRBD1 matches at 9 bases. Germline V gene data show CDR1 as SGHRS and CDR2 as YFSETQ. With 0 bases clipped from V and 8 bases from J, the junction kept 6 bases outside the gene matches. The CDR3 has 15 residues. CDR3 amino acids: CASSLEGQGNHEQFF. CDR3 in DNA: TGCGCCAGCAGCTTGGAGGGACAGGGTAACCATGAGCAGTTCTTC. The whole variable domain, remainder taken from reference TRBV5-1 and TRBJ2-1, is KAGVTQTPRYLIKTRGQQVTLSCSPISGHRSVSWYQQTPGQGLQFLFEYFSETQRNKGNFPGRFSGRQFSNSRSEMNVSTLELGDSALYLCASSLEGQGNHEQFFGPGTRLTVL.

This clonotype was counted ten times or more. The J gene is TRBJ2-2, the V gene TRBV7-8; 7 nucleotides align to TRBD1. The junction had 8 bases not matched to a gene; V was cut back by 2 bases and J by 5 bases. Germline V gives CDR1 SGHVS, CDR2 FQNEAQ. The CDR3 has 16 residues. CDR3 protein: CASSLLRGRGTGELFF. The CDR3 coding sequence is TGTGCCAGCAGCTTACTGAGGGGGCGAGGAACCGGGGAGCTGTTTTTT.

This clonotype occurred many times. The gene calls are TRBV5-5 and TRBJ2-3, with D unresolved. V was trimmed by 2 bases and J by 2 bases, leaving 6 bases between them. This CDR3 contains 13 residues. The germline gives CDR1 SGHKS, CDR2 YYEKEE (reference sequence). The CDR3 coding sequence is TGTGCCAGCAGCTTCCCCCACACAGATACGCAGTATTTT. This gives the protein CASSFPHTDTQYF.

This clonotype has ten or more counts. The gene calls are TRBV5-1 and TRBJ1-2, with D unresolved. The CDR3 has 14 amino acids. V was pared by 4 bases and J by 3 bases, with 13 bases between. Germline assignment: CDR1 SGHRS and CDR2 YFSETQ. CDR3 sequence reads: CASSQMGNDYGYTF. In nucleotides, the CDR3 is TGCGCCAGCAGCCAGATGGGGAACGACTATGGCTACACCTTC.

This clonotype has a count of ten or more. The V call is TRBV12-3 or TRBV12-4, the J call TRBJ1-3; tentatively, D is TRBD1 (6 bases). Deletions cut 6 bases from V and 4 bases from J, with 13 bases between. The CDR3 extends over 14 amino acids. DNA for the CDR3: TGTGCCAGCAGGCCACAGGGATCCGGAAACACCATATATTTT. The encoded protein is CASRPQGSGNTIYF.

This clonotype was seen at least ten times. The chain couples TRBV4-1 to TRBJ1-2, with D unresolved. CDR1 is MGHRA, CDR2 YSYEKL, per germline. The CDR3 loop spans 15 amino acids. The V and J ends lost 4 bases and 3 bases respectively, with 15 bases between them. The CDR3 region is CASSLRPGRDYGYTF. Written as DNA, the CDR3 is TGCGCCAGCAGCCTCAGACCCGGGCGGGACTATGGCTACACCTTC.

This clonotype was counted many times. The genes are TRBV7-9 and TRBJ2-1; 7 nucleotides match TRBD2. The CDR3 is 14 amino acids. V was clipped by 1 base and J by 6 bases; unmatched bases: 3. The germline V gene encodes CDR1 SEHNR and CDR2 FQNEAQ (reference sequence). Here the CDR3 DNA reads TGTGCCAGCAGCTTAGTGGGAGGGCCCAATGAGCAGTTCTTC. It yields the protein CASSLVGGPNEQFF.

This clonotype was observed a handful of times. This chain joins TRBV12-3 or TRBV12-4 and TRBJ1-2; 8 nucleotides align to TRBD1. The trim removed 6 bases at V and 3 bases at J, leaving 12 bases unmatched. This CDR3 contains 16 residues. The CDR3 protein is CASRKGTGTLDYGYTF. DNA for the CDR3: TGTGCCAGCAGAAAAGGGACAGGTACATTGGACTATGGCTACACCTTC.

This clonotype was observed at least ten times. V usage is TRBV14 and J usage is TRBJ1-2; D is possibly TRBD1 (5 bases). Germline values: CDR1 SGHDN, CDR2 FVKESK. V was pared by 3 bases and J by 6 bases, with 11 bases between. CDR3 length: 13 amino acids. The CDR3 region is CASSHGQGDGYTF. Here the CDR3 DNA reads TGTGCCAGCAGCCACGGACAAGGGGATGGCTACACCTTC.

The table lists this clonotype with many counts. This chain uses TRBV5-6 with TRBJ1-2; perhaps TRBD1 as D (6 bases). The length of the CDR3 is 12 residues. Trimming pared 5 bases from V and 6 bases from J, leaving 11 bases between. Germline V gene lookup returns CDR1 SGHDT and CDR2 YYEEEE. As DNA, the CDR3 is TGTGCCAGCAGGTACGCAGGGGATGGCTACACCTTC. Protein: CASRYAGDGYTF.

Ten or more counts support this clonotype. The rearrangement joins TRBV5-1 to TRBJ2-5; 8 bases are shared with TRBD1. V shed 1 base, J shed 4 bases, and the junction held 3 bases outside the gene matches. CDR3 length: 14 residues. CDR1 and CDR2 (germline): SGHRS, YFSETQ. The CDR3 nucleotides read TGCGCCAGCAGCTTGCGACAGGGGAGAGAGACCCAGTACTTC. This translates into CASSLRQGRETQYF.

This clonotype was detected many times. The chain uses TRBV12-3 or TRBV12-4 and TRBJ2-5, with D perhaps given as TRBD1 or TRBD2 (5 bases each). The length of the CDR3 is 12 residues. V was shortened by 5 bases and J by 4 bases, with 8 bases between the two germline ends. The CDR3 here is CASSVGTETQYF. The CDR3 DNA sequence: TGTGCCAGCAGTGTGGGGACAGAGACCCAGTACTTC.

This clonotype has more than one count but fewer than ten. A much larger clone sits a single nucleotide away, making a read error possible. The V call is TRBV2, the J call TRBJ2-1; 7 nucleotides match TRBD1. The CDR3 has 12 residues. J gave up 9 bases and V 5 bases, and 4 bases lay outside the gene matches. Germline assignment: CDR1 SNHLY and CDR2 FYNNEI. CDR3 protein: CASSQTGFEQFF. The CDR3 nucleotides are TGTGCCAGCAGTCAGACAGGGTTTGAGCAGTTCTTC.

This clonotype was found many times. The chain combines TRBV2 with TRBJ1-2; a weak D match, TRBD1 (6 bases). CDR1 and CDR2 from the germline V gene are SNHLY and FYNNEI. There are 16 residues in the CDR3. V lost 2 bases, J lost 7 bases, and 20 bases lay in between. The CDR3 region is CASSEPYPGAAVGYTF. CDR3 in DNA: TGTGCCAGCAGTGAACCATATCCAGGGGCGGCGGTTGGCTACACCTTC.

This clonotype appeared many times. The chain couples TRBV4-3 to TRBJ2-3; D is perhaps TRBD1 or TRBD2 (5 bases each). CDR1 and CDR2 (germline): LGHNA, YSLEER. The CDR3 length is 15 residues. V was clipped by 2 bases and J by 6 bases, with 15 bases between them. In nucleotides, the CDR3 is TGCGCCAGCAGCCAATTTCGGGACCCGGGGGATACGCAGTATTTT. Protein: CASSQFRDPGDTQYF.

This clonotype was seen many times. The rearrangement links TRBV19 to TRBJ1-1, with D unresolved. V lost 7 bases and J 1 base, leaving 13 bases between the germline ends. CDR1 and CDR2 (germline): LNHDA, SQIVND (reference sequence). This CDR3 has 14 amino acids. CDR3 DNA: TGTGCCAGTAATAGTTTCGCAGAGAACACTGAAGCTTTCTTT. Protein: CASNSFAENTEAFF.

This clonotype was found many times. The rearrangement uses TRBV12-3 or TRBV12-4 and TRBJ2-5; D remains unclear. Trimming took 3 bases from V and 2 from J, leaving 10 bases between them. The CDR3 spans 14 residues. CDR3 in DNA: TGTGCCAGCAGTTTTTATAGTGGTCAAGAGACCCAGTACTTC. Its protein is CASSFYSGQETQYF.

This clonotype was picked up many times. This sequence joins TRBV4-1 and TRBJ2-7; D uncertain. Germline CDR1 and CDR2: MGHRA and YSYEKL. With 0 bases removed from V and 9 bases from J, the gap between germline ends came to 18 bases. The CDR3 is 15 residues long. CDR3 sequence (DNA): TGCGCCAGCAGCCAAGATGGTTTGAACACTGCTTGGCAGTACTTC. Its translation is CASSQDGLNTAWQYF.

This clonotype was seen ten or more times. J is TRBJ1-2 and V is TRBV6-5; 10 bases line up with TRBD1. V shed 4 bases, J shed 8 bases, and the junction held 16 bases outside the gene matches. The germline gives CDR1 MNHEY, CDR2 SVGAGI. This CDR3 comprises 17 residues. For the CDR3, the DNA is TGTGCCAGCAGTTCGCCCCGGACAGGGGGTGGATTGGGCGGCTACACCTTC. It encodes CASSSPRTGGGLGGYTF.